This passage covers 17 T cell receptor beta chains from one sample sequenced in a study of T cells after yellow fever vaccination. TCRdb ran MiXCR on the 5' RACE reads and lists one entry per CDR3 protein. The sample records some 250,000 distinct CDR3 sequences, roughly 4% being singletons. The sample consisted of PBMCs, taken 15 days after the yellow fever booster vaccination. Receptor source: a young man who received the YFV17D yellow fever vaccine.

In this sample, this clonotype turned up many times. The CDR3 coding sequence is TGTGCCAGCAGCTCCACGGGGGGACTAGCCAAAAACATTCAGTACTTC. This encodes CASSSTGGLAKNIQYF. The chain joins TRBV9 to TRBJ2-4; 7 bases are shared with TRBD2. Looked up from germline, CDR1 is SGDLS and CDR2 is YYNGEE. This CDR3 has 16 amino acids. The V gene end was trimmed by 4 bases and the J gene end by 0 bases; junction bases not matched to a gene: 7.

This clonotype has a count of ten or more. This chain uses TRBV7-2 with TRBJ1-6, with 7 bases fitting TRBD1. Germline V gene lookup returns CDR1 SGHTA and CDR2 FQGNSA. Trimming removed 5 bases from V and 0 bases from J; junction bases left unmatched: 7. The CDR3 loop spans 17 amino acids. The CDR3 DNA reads TGTGCCAGCAGCGGGGAGACAGGGTACTCCTATAATTCACCCCTCCACTTT. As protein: CASSGETGYSYNSPLHF.

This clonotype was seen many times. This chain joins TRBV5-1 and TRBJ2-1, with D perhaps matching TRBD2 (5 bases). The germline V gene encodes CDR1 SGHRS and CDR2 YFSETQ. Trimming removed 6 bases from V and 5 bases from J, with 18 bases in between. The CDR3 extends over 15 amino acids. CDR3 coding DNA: TGCGCCAGCACCTCCGGAGGTCAGATCCACAATGAGCAGTTCTTC. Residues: CASTSGGQIHNEQFF.

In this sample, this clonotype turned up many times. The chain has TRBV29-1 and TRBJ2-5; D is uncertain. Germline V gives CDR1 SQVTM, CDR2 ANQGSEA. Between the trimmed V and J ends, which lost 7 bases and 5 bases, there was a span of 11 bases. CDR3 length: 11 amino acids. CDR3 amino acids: CSAPVGETQYF. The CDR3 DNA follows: TGCAGCGCTCCTGTTGGCGAGACCCAGTACTTC. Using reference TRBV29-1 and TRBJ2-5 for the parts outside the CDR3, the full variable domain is SAVISQKPSRDICQRGTSLTIQCQVDSQVTMMFWYRQQPGQSLTLIATANQGSEATYESGFVIDKFPISRPNLTFSTLTVSNMSPEDSSIYLCSAPVGETQYFGPGTRLLVL.

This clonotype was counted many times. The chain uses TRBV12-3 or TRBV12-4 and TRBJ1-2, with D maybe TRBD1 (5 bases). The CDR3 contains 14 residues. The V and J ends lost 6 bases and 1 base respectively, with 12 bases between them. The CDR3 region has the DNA TGTGCCAGCAGCCGGCACCAGGGTAACTATGGCTACACCTTC. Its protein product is CASSRHQGNYGYTF.

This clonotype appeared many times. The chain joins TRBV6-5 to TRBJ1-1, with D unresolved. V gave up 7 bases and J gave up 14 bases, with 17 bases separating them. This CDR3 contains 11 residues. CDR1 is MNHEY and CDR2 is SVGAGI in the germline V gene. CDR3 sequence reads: CASKTIDEQFF. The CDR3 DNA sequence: TGTGCCAGCAAAACCATAGACGAGCAGTTCTTT.

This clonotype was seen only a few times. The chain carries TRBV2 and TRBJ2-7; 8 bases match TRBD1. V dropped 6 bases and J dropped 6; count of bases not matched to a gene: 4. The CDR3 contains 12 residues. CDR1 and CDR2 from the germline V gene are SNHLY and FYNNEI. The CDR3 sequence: CASRETGGEQYF. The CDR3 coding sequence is TGTGCCAGCAGGGAAACAGGGGGCGAGCAGTACTTC.

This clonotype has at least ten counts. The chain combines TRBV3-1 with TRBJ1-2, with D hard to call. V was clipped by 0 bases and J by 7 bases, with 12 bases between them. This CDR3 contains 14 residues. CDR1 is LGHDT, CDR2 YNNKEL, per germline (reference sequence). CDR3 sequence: CASSQERGDRGYTF. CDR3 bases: TGTGCCAGCAGCCAAGAGAGAGGCGATCGTGGCTACACCTTC.

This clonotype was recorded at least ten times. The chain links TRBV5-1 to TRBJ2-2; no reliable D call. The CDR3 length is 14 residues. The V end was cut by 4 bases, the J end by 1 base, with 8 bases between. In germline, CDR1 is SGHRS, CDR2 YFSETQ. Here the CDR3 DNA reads TGCGCCAGCAGCGGAAATTTGAACACCGGGGAGCTGTTTTTT. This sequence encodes CASSGNLNTGELFF. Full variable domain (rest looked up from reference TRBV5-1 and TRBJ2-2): KAGVTQTPRYLIKTRGQQVTLSCSPISGHRSVSWYQQTPGQGLQFLFEYFSETQRNKGNFPGRFSGRQFSNSRSEMNVSTLELGDSALYLCASSGNLNTGELFFGEGSRLTVL.

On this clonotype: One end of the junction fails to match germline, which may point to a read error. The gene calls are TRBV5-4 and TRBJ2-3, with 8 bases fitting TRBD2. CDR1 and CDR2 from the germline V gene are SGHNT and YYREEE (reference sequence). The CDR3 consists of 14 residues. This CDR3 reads CASSPGGGLDAQYF. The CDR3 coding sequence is TGTGCCAGCAGCCCCGGGGGGGGGTTAGATGCGCAGTATTTT. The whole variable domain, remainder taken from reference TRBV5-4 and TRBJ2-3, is ETGVTQSPTHLIKTRGQQVTLRCSSQSGHNTVSWYQQALGQGPQFIFQYYREEENGRGNFPPRFSGLQFPNYSSELNVNALELDDSALYLCASSPGGGLDAQYFGPGTRLTVL.

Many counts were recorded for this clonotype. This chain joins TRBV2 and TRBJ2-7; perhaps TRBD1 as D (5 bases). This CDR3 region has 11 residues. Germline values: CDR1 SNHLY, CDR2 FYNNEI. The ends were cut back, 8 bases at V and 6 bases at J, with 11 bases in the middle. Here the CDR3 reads CASLQVTEQYV. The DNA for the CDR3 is TGTGCCAGCCTACAGGTCACCGAGCAGTACGTC.

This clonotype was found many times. The CDR3 DNA reads TGTGCCAGCAGCCCCCGGCCGTACGCAACTAATGAAAAACTGTTTTTT. Translated: CASSPRPYATNEKLFF. This chain connects TRBV7-2 to TRBJ1-4, with D unresolved. The ends were cut back, 5 bases at V and 0 bases at J, with 13 bases in the middle. Germline CDR1 reads SGHTA; CDR2 reads FQGNSA. This CDR3 comprises 16 residues.

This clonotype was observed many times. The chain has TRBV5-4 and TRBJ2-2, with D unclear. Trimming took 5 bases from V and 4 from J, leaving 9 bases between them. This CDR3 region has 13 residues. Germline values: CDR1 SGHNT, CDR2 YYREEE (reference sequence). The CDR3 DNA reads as TGTGCCAGCAGGCCCCCTTCCACCGGGGAGCTGTTTTTT. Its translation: CASRPPSTGELFF. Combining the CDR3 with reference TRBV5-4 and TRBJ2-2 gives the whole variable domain ETGVTQSPTHLIKTRGQQVTLRCSSQSGHNTVSWYQQALGQGPQFIFQYYREEENGRGNFPPRFSGLQFPNYSSELNVNALELDDSALYLCASRPPSTGELFFGEGSRLTVL.

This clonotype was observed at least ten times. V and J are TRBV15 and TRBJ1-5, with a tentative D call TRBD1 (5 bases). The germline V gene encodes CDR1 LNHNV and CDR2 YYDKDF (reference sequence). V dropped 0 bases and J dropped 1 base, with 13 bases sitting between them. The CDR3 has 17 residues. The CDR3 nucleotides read TGTGCCACCAGCAGAGATTTCCCAGGGTACAGCAATCAGCCCCAGCATTTT. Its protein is CATSRDFPGYSNQPQHF.

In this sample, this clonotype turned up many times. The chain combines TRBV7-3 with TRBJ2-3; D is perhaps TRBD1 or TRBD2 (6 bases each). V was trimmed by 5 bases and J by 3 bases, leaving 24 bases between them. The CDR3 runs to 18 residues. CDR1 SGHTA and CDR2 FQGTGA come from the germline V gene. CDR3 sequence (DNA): TGTGCCAGCAGCCTGACCCCTGGCCTACGGGGGCCAACAGATACGCAGTATTTT. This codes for CASSLTPGLRGPTDTQYF.

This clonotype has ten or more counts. In nucleotides, the CDR3 is TGTGCCATCAGCGCTCGGTGGGGCCGCCCTGAAGCTTTCTTT. This encodes CAISARWGRPEAFF. The gene calls are TRBV10-3 and TRBJ1-1, with D possibly matching TRBD1 (5 bases). V was shortened by 6 bases and J by 6 bases, with 17 bases between the two germline ends. Germline assignment: CDR1 ENHRY and CDR2 SYGVKD. There are 14 residues in the CDR3.

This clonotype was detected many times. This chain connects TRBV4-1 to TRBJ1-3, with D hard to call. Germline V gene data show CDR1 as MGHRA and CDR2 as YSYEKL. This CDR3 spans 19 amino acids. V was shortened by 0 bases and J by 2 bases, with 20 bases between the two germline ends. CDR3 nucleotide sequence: TGCGCCAGCAGCCAAGATTCTGTCGGGAGGTGGGTTGCTGGAAACACCATATATTTT. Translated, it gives CASSQDSVGRWVAGNTIYF.